Listed below are T cell receptor beta chains from one sample, sequenced in a study of cytomegalovirus exposure and HLA in healthy donors. Generated by immunoSEQ multiplex PCR, the TCRdb table keeps only in-frame clones and is missing some. The sample records some 250,000 clones, 90% being singletons. Material for sequencing was PBMCs. These TCRs come from a woman in her 30s in good health and CMV-seronegative. Both conserved end residues are part of each CDR3. D genes are given only for firm matches. Size values are once, few and many counts, or a class for expanded clones, and some rows have none.

v_call	clone_size	j_call	d_call	cdr3_aa	cdr3_nt
TRBV15	many	TRBJ2-4	TRBD2	CATSRESRLAGLGLAKNIQYF	TGTGCCACCAGCAGAGAGTCGCGACTAGCAGGCCTTGGACTAGCCAAAAACATTCAGTACTTC
TRBV11-3	few	TRBJ2-7	-	CASSFPGINEQYF	TGTGCCAGCAGCTTCCCAGGGATTAACGAGCAGTACTTC
TRBV5-1	-	TRBJ2-2	-	CASSSGVGGGELFF	TGCGCCAGCAGCTCCGGAGTAGGAGGCGGGGAGCTGTTTTTT
TRBV2	-	TRBJ2-3	-	CASNYADTQYF	TGTGCCAGCAACTATGCAGATACGCAGTATTTT
TRBV15	-	TRBJ1-4	TRBD1	CATSSDPGGNEKLFF	TGTGCCACCAGCAGTGACCCAGGGGGTAATGAAAAACTGTTTTTT
TRBV28	-	TRBJ2-4	-	CASSLMNIQYF	TGTGCCAGCAGTTTAATGAACATTCAGTACTTC
TRBV30	-	TRBJ2-5	TRBD1	CAWTSRQGFQETQYF	TGTGCCTGGACCAGCAGACAGGGTTTCCAAGAGACCCAGTACTTC
TRBV14	-	TRBJ1-4	-	CASSSTFPWGQNEKLFF	TGTGCCAGCAGCTCGACTTTTCCGTGGGGCCAGAATGAAAAACTGTTTTTT
TRBV6-1	-	TRBJ2-7	-	CASSERGFELYEQYF	TGTGCCAGCAGTGAACGAGGGTTTGAACTCTACGAGCAGTACTTC
TRBV20-1	-	TRBJ1-1	-	CSASHHTEAFF	TGCAGTGCTAGTCACCACACTGAAGCTTTCTTT
TRBV2	-	TRBJ2-3	TRBD2	CASSWIEGLAGPHTDTQYF	TGTGCCAGCAGTTGGATCGAAGGACTAGCGGGGCCCCACACAGATACGCAGTATTTT
TRBV10-3	once	TRBJ2-7	TRBD2	CAISEGGGRVWEQYF	TGTGCCATCAGTGAAGGAGGCGGGAGGGTTTGGGAGCAGTACTTC
TRBV11-2	-	TRBJ2-7	-	CASSLDGEQYF	TGTGCCAGCAGCTTAGATGGCGAGCAGTACTTC
TRBV27	-	TRBJ2-3	TRBD2	CASSSLAGSTDTQYF	TGTGCCAGCAGTTCCTTAGCGGGAAGCACAGATACGCAGTATTTT
TRBV27	-	TRBJ1-5	-	CASSPVLGGGQPQHF	TGTGCCAGCAGTCCCGTCTTGGGGGGTGGTCAGCCCCAGCATTTT
TRBV4-3	-	TRBJ2-5	TRBD1	CASSQEAGGGETQYF	TGCGCCAGCAGCCAAGAGGCAGGGGGCGGGGAGACCCAGTACTTC